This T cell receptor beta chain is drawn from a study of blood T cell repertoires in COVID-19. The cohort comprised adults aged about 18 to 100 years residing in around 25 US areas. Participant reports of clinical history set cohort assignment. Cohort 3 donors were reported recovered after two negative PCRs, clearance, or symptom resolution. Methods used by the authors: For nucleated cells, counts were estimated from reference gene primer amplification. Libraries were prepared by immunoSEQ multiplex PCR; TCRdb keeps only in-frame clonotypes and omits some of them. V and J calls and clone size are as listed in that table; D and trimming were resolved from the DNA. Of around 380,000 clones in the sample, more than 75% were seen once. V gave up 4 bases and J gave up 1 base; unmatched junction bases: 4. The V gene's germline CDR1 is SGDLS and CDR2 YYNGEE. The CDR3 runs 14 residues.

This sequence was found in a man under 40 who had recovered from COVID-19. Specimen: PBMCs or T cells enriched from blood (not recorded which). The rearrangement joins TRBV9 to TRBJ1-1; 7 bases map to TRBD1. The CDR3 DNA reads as TGTGCCAGCAGCCGTAACAGGGGGAACACTGAAGCTTTCTTT. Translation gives CASSRNRGNTEAFF.